Each of the 30 T cell receptor beta chains below was sequenced from the same sample in a study of vaccination effects on CD4 cells after COVID-19. TCRdb's table, derived via immunoSEQ multiplex PCR, lists solely in-frame clones and lacks some. Of tens of thousands of clones listed, roughly 75% are singletons. Subsequent to roughly 9 days of culture, CD4+ T cells were isolated. It was two doses of either the BNT162b2 or mRNA-1273 vaccine that participants received. Antigens for these TCRs are unknown. This sample comprised CD4+ T cells from PBMCs cultured without peptide, obtained after COVID-19 vaccination. The origin of the receptors is a human donor who received a COVID-19 vaccine.

The sample holds a few counts of this clone. The chain links TRBV11-3 to TRBJ2-2; no clear D. CDR1 and CDR2 from the germline V gene are SGHNT and YENEEA. V lost 5 bases, J lost 1 base, and 14 bases lay in between. The CDR3 spans 16 residues. The CDR3 here is CASSPSKDVNTGELFF. The DNA for the CDR3 is TGTGCCAGCAGCCCTTCAAAAGACGTGAACACCGGGGAGCTGTTTTTT.

This clone was detected a few times. V usage is TRBV19 and J usage is TRBJ1-1; D unresolved. The CDR3 consists of 13 residues. V lost 4 bases to trimming and J lost 0 bases, with 6 bases between them. Germline CDR1 and CDR2: LNHDA and SQIVND (reference sequence). DNA of the CDR3: TGTGCCAGTAGTAGTACTCTGAACACTGAAGCTTTCTTT. Translated: CASSSTLNTEAFF.

The chain carries TRBV7-3 and TRBJ2-1, with 7 bases fitting TRBD2. Germline CDR1 is SGHTA and CDR2 is FQGTGA. V shed 3 bases and J 2 bases; nucleotides not matched to a gene: 7. The CDR3 runs 16 residues. CDR3 sequence reads: CASSLSLADPYNEQFF. The CDR3 coding sequence is TGTGCCAGCAGCTTGTCCCTAGCGGACCCCTACAATGAGCAGTTCTTC. The full variable domain, completed using reference TRBV7-3 and TRBJ2-1, is GAGVSQTPSNKVTEKGKYVELRCDPISGHTALYWYRQSLGQGPEFLIYFQGTGAADDSGLPNDRFFAVRPEGSVSTLKIQRTERGDSAVYLCASSLSLADPYNEQFFGPGTRLTVL.

This clone was found a few times. The chain is built from TRBV28 and TRBJ1-2; D might be TRBD1 (5 bases). Trimming removed 5 bases at V and 0 bases at J, with 10 bases between. The CDR3 sequence is 14 residues long. From germline, CDR1 is MDHEN and CDR2 SYDVKM. The CDR3 sequence: CASSRDRTNYGYTF. In DNA, the CDR3 is TGTGCCAGCAGTCGGGACCGGACTAACTATGGCTACACCTTC.

The chain carries TRBV7-2 and TRBJ1-1; no definite D call. V was cut by 8 bases and J by 1 base, with 11 bases left in between. The CDR3 is 13 residues long. CDR1 and CDR2 (germline): SGHTA, FQGNSA. The CDR3 is CASREGPNTEAFF. The CDR3 DNA is TGTGCCAGCCGAGAAGGGCCGAACACTGAAGCTTTCTTT.

The chain couples TRBV24-1 to TRBJ2-3; 7 positions match TRBD1. The germline V gene has CDR1 KGHDR and CDR2 SFDVKD. This CDR3 spans 15 amino acids. The V and J ends lost 5 bases and 0 bases, in that order; junction bases with no gene match: 4. The CDR3 sequence: CATSAPTGSTDTQYF. The CDR3 nucleotides read TGTGCCACCAGTGCCCCGACAGGGAGCACAGATACGCAGTATTTT.

The chain recombines TRBV9 with TRBJ2-1, with D perhaps TRBD2 (7 bases). The V gene's germline CDR1 is SGDLS and CDR2 YYNGEE. CDR3 length: 15 amino acids. Trimming pared 0 bases from V and 7 bases from J, leaving 14 bases between. In DNA form, the CDR3 reads TGTGCCAGCAGCGTAGGGGCGGGGGCCGATAATGAGCAGTTCTTC. Its protein is CASSVGAGADNEQFF.

This rearrangement joins TRBV2 to TRBJ2-7; 7 positions match TRBD1. The ends lost 5 bases at V and 3 bases at J; junction bases unmatched: 4. This CDR3 has 13 residues. Germline assignment: CDR1 SNHLY and CDR2 FYNNEI. CDR3 nucleotides: TGTGCCAGCAGTCCGGGACAGAACTACGAGCAGTACGTC. This sequence encodes CASSPGQNYEQYV.

The V call is TRBV6-5, the J call TRBJ1-1, with 7 nucleotides matching TRBD1. J lost 2 bases, V lost 7 bases, and 7 bases had no gene match. The CDR3 loop spans 14 amino acids. Germline assignment: CDR1 MNHEY and CDR2 SVGAGI. This chain's CDR3 is CASTATGTNTEAFF. CDR3 in DNA: TGTGCCAGCACCGCGACAGGGACTAACACTGAAGCTTTCTTT.

The genes are TRBV2 and TRBJ1-2; D remains ambiguous. V was shortened by 6 bases and J by 6 bases, with 17 bases between the two germline ends. The CDR3 extends over 14 amino acids. Germline V gives CDR1 SNHLY, CDR2 FYNNEI. CDR3 region: CASSVGPSGNGYTF. The DNA for the CDR3 is TGTGCCAGCAGCGTTGGACCTTCCGGAAATGGCTACACCTTC.

This sequence joins TRBV6-2 or TRBV6-3 and TRBJ2-3; D unresolved. The V end lost 2 bases, the J end lost 2 bases, and 14 bases lay between the germline ends. This CDR3 is 16 amino acids long. The germline V gene encodes CDR1 MNHEY and CDR2 SVGEGT. The CDR3 nucleotides are TGTGCCAGCAGTTACACAAGGACCGACCCCACAGATACGCAGTATTTT. It specifies CASSYTRTDPTDTQYF.

The chain recombines TRBV7-2 with TRBJ2-2, with 9 positions matching TRBD1. The V gene end was trimmed by 4 bases and the J gene end by 4 bases; junction bases not matched to a gene: 7. This CDR3 has 16 amino acids. Per germline, CDR1 SGHTA and CDR2 FQGNSA. The CDR3 DNA follows: TGTGCCAGCAGCTCAACAGGGGGCGCGGGCACCGGGGAGCTGTTTTTT. Its translation is CASSSTGGAGTGELFF.

The chain combines TRBV24-1 with TRBJ1-2; a possible D gene is TRBD1 (5 bases). Looked up from germline, CDR1 is KGHDR and CDR2 is SFDVKD. The CDR3 loop spans 12 amino acids. Trimming took off 5 bases at V and 6 bases at J, with 9 bases between the two ends. The chain's CDR3 is CATSGGGDGYTF. CDR3 coding DNA: TGTGCCACCAGTGGCGGGGGTGATGGCTACACCTTC.

The rearrangement uses TRBV5-1 and TRBJ1-6, with D possibly matching TRBD1 (6 bases). Trimming took off 5 bases at V and 7 bases at J, with 13 bases between the two ends. Per germline, CDR1 SGHRS and CDR2 YFSETQ. The CDR3 runs 14 residues. In DNA form, the CDR3 reads TGCGCCAGCAGGCCGGGACAACTAAATTCACCCCTCCACTTT. It specifies CASRPGQLNSPLHF.

The rearrangement uses TRBV6-5 and TRBJ2-7, with D uncertain. The CDR3 has 14 residues. CDR1 is MNHEY, CDR2 SVGAGI, per germline. Trimming pared 2 bases from V and 4 bases from J, leaving 12 bases between. The CDR3 is CASSYIQSPYEQYV. The CDR3 DNA reads as TGTGCCAGCAGTTACATACAGTCCCCATACGAGCAGTACGTC.

This chain joins TRBV5-6 and TRBJ1-1; D remains ambiguous. The CDR3 length is 14 residues. Germline values: CDR1 SGHDT, CDR2 YYEEEE. The V gene lost 2 bases and the J gene lost 0 bases, with 8 bases spanning the gap. The CDR3 sequence: CASSLILMNTEAFF. For the CDR3, the DNA is TGTGCCAGCAGCTTAATCCTCATGAACACTGAAGCTTTCTTT.

The chain couples TRBV4-1 to TRBJ2-7; tentative D call: TRBD1 (5 bases). The CDR3 loop spans 14 amino acids. V lost 1 base, J lost 5 bases, and 12 bases lay in between. Germline V gene data show CDR1 as MGHRA and CDR2 as YSYEKL. The CDR3 protein is CASSQGAQGDEQYV. CDR3 nucleotide sequence: TGCGCCAGCAGCCAAGGAGCGCAGGGCGACGAGCAGTACGTC.

In this sample, this clone turned up a few times. The gene calls are TRBV4-1 and TRBJ1-6; 8 bases match TRBD1. This CDR3 spans 15 amino acids. The V gene end was trimmed by 2 bases and the J gene end by 8 bases; junction bases not matched to a gene: 5. The germline V gene encodes CDR1 MGHRA and CDR2 YSYEKL. CDR3 region: CASSQNQGADSPLHF. The CDR3 nucleotides are TGCGCCAGCAGCCAAAATCAGGGGGCCGATTCACCCCTCCACTTT.

The rearrangement links TRBV7-2 to TRBJ2-7; 10 nucleotides line up with TRBD1. This CDR3 is 18 amino acids long. Trimming cost V 1 base and J 2 bases; bases outside gene matches: 11. Germline loops: CDR1 SGHTA, CDR2 FQGNSA. As DNA, the CDR3 is TGTGCCAGCAGCTTAGGGCCCGGGACAGGGGCGAGGGCCTACGAGCAGTACGTC. Its protein product is CASSLGPGTGARAYEQYV.

The chain links TRBV4-2 to TRBJ1-4, with 7 nucleotides matching TRBD1. CDR3 size: 16 residues. Germline V gene data show CDR1 as LGHNA and CDR2 as YNFKEQ. Germline trimming cut 1 base from V and 5 bases from J; bases unmatched to any gene: 7. The DNA for the CDR3 is TGTGCCAGCAGCCAAGCCTGGGGGACAGCAAATGAAAAACTGTTTTTT. Encoded protein: CASSQAWGTANEKLFF.

The gene calls are TRBV5-1 and TRBJ1-4; 7 nucleotides match TRBD1. The germline V gene has CDR1 SGHRS and CDR2 YFSETQ. V dropped 4 bases and J dropped 5; count of bases not matched to a gene: 5. The CDR3 extends over 14 amino acids. Here the CDR3 reads CASSPGTVNEKLFF. The CDR3 DNA is TGCGCCAGCAGCCCCGGGACAGTAAATGAAAAACTGTTTTTT.

This chain uses TRBV6-1 with TRBJ2-5; D unclear. In germline, CDR1 is MNHNS, CDR2 SASEGT. The CDR3 is made up of 14 amino acids. V lost 2 bases and J 5 bases, leaving 12 bases between the germline ends. CDR3 residues: CASSEFRVSETQYF. The CDR3 nucleotides read TGTGCCAGCAGTGAATTTAGGGTTTCGGAGACCCAGTACTTC.

CDR3 nucleotide sequence: TGCGCCAGCAGTCTAGGGGGAGGGGGGGCGAATACGCAGTATTTT. It specifies CASSLGGGGANTQYF. V gene TRBV4-3 combines with J gene TRBJ2-3, with TRBD2 as a possible D gene (7 bases). From germline, CDR1 is LGHNA and CDR2 YSLEER. Trimming took off 6 bases at V and 7 bases at J, with 20 bases between the two ends. The CDR3 loop spans 15 amino acids.

This clone turned up a few times. The chain is built from TRBV30 and TRBJ2-1; D unresolved. The CDR3 sequence is 14 residues long. Germline V lookup: CDR1 GTSNPN, CDR2 SVGIG (reference sequence). Trimming removed 2 bases from V and 0 bases from J, with 8 bases in between. The CDR3 nucleotides read TGTGCCTGGAGTTCCCGGAGCTCCTACAATGAGCAGTTCTTC. It is translated as CAWSSRSSYNEQFF.

The chain is built from TRBV4-2 and TRBJ1-1, with 10 bases fitting TRBD1. There are 15 residues in the CDR3. Trimming at V came to 5 bases and at J to 5 bases, leaving 8 bases not matched to a gene. Germline CDR1 LGHNA, CDR2 YNFKEQ. For the CDR3, the DNA is TGTGCCAGCAGCTCCCGGGACAGGGGTGGTACTGAAGCTTTCTTT. Protein: CASSSRDRGGTEAFF.

The chain couples TRBV12-5 to TRBJ1-3; D is unresolved. The V gene's germline CDR1 is LGHNT and CDR2 FRNRAP. V dropped 10 bases and J dropped 0 bases, with 10 bases sitting between them. This CDR3 comprises 13 residues. The CDR3 is CANFPISGNTIYF. The DNA of the CDR3 is TGTGCTAATTTCCCGATCTCTGGAAACACCATATATTTT.

The CDR3 DNA is TGCGCCAGCAGTAATATAGAGGGGACTTTCTACAATGAGCAGTTCTTC. This sequence encodes CASSNIEGTFYNEQFF. This sequence joins TRBV5-1 and TRBJ2-1, with D possibly being TRBD2 (6 bases). V dropped 5 bases and J dropped 3 bases, with 18 bases sitting between them. The CDR3 has 16 residues. Germline V gene lookup returns CDR1 SGHRS and CDR2 YFSETQ. Full variable domain (rest looked up from reference TRBV5-1 and TRBJ2-1): KAGVTQTPRYLIKTRGQQVTLSCSPISGHRSVSWYQQTPGQGLQFLFEYFSETQRNKGNFPGRFSGRQFSNSRSEMNVSTLELGDSALYLCASSNIEGTFYNEQFFGPGTRLTVL.

V is TRBV7-2 and J is TRBJ2-3; TRBD1 or TRBD2 may be the D gene (7 bases each). Germline lookup yields CDR1 SGHTA and CDR2 FQGNSA. The V gene lost 5 bases and the J gene lost 1 base, with 19 bases spanning the gap. CDR3 size: 17 residues. The CDR3 DNA follows: TGTGCCAGCAGCCTGACAGGGAGGGAGATGGGCACAGATACGCAGTATTTT. Residues: CASSLTGREMGTDTQYF.

V usage is TRBV12-3 or TRBV12-4 and J usage is TRBJ2-7; D uncertain. The ends were cut back, 6 bases at V and 0 bases at J, with 3 bases in the middle. This CDR3 has 11 amino acids. DNA for the CDR3: TGTGCCAGCAGCCCCTCCTACGAGCAGTACGTC. It translates to CASSPSYEQYV.

The chain links TRBV7-2 to TRBJ2-6, with D perhaps matching TRBD2 (6 bases). The V and J ends lost 1 base and 0 bases respectively, with 10 bases between them. CDR3 length equals 17 residues. The V gene's germline CDR1 is SGHTA and CDR2 FQGNSA. CDR3 protein: CASSLGGANSGANVLTF. CDR3 DNA sequence: TGTGCCAGCAGCTTAGGCGGGGCTAACTCTGGGGCCAACGTCCTGACTTTC.